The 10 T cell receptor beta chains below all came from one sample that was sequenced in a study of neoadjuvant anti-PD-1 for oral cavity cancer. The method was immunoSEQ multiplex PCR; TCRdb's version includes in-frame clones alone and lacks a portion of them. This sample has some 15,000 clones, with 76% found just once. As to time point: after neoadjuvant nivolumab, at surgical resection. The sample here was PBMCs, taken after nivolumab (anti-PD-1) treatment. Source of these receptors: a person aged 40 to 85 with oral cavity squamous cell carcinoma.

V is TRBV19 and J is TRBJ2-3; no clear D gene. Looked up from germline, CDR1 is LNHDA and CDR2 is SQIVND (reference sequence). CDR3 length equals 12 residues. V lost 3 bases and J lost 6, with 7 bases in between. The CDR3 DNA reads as TGTGCCAGTAGTATGTACGGGGATACGCAGTATTTT. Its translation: CASSMYGDTQYF.

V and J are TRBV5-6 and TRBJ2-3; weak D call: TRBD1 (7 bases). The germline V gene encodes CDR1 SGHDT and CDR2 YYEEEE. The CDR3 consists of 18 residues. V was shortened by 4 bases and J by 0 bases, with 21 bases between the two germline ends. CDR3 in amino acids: CASSDWRDSLSSTDTQYF. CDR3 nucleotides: TGTGCCAGCAGCGACTGGAGGGACAGCCTGTCTAGCACAGATACGCAGTATTTT. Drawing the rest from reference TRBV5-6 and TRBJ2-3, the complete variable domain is DAGVTQSPTHLIKTRGQQVTLRCSPKSGHDTVSWYQQALGQGPQFIFQYYEEEERQRGNFPDRFSGHQFPNYSSELNVNALLLGDSALYLCASSDWRDSLSSTDTQYFGPGTRLTVL.

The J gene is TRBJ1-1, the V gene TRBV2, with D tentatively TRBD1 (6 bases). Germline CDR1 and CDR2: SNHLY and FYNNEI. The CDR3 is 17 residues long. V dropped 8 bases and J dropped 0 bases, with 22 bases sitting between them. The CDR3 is CASLPGWDIRMNTEAFF. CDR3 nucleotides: TGTGCCAGCCTTCCGGGGTGGGACATTCGCATGAACACTGAAGCTTTCTTT.

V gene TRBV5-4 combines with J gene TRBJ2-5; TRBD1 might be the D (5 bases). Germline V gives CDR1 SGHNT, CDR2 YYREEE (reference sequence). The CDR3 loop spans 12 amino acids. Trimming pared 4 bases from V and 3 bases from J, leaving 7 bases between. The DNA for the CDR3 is TGTGCCAGCAGCGTAGGGGAAGAGACCCAGTACTTC. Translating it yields CASSVGEETQYF. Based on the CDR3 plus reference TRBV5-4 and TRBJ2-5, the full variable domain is ETGVTQSPTHLIKTRGQQVTLRCSSQSGHNTVSWYQQALGQGPQFIFQYYREEENGRGNFPPRFSGLQFPNYSSELNVNALELDDSALYLCASSVGEETQYFGPGTRLLVL.

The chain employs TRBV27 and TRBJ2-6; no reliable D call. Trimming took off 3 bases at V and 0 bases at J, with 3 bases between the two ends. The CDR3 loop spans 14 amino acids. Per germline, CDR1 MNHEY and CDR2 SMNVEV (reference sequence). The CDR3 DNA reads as TGTGCCAGCAGTTTGTTCTCTGGGGCCAACGTCCTGACTTTC. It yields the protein CASSLFSGANVLTF.

CDR3 sequence reads: CASSQGQVNQPQHF. In DNA, the CDR3 is TGCGCCAGCAGCCAAGGACAAGTCAATCAGCCCCAGCATTTT. V is TRBV4-1 and J is TRBJ1-5; D gene uncertain. The CDR3 extends over 14 amino acids. Trimming took 1 base from V and 3 from J, leaving 7 bases between them. Germline V gene sequence: CDR1 MGHRA, CDR2 YSYEKL.

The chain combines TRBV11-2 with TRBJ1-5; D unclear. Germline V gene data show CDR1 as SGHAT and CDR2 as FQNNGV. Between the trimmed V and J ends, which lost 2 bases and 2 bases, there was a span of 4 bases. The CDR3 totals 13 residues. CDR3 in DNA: TGTGCCAGCAGCTTAACTGGCAATCAGCCCCAGCATTTT. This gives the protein CASSLTGNQPQHF.

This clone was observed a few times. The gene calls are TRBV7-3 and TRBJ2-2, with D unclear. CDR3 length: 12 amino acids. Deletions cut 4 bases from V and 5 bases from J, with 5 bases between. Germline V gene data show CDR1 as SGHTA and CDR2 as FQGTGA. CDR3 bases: TGTGCCAGCAGCTCCTATACCGGGGAGCTGTTTTTT. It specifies CASSSYTGELFF.

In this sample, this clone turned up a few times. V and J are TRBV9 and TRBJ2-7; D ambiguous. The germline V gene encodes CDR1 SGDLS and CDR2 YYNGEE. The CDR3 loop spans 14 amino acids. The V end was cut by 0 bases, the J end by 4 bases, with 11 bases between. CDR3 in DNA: TGTGCCAGCAGCGTAGAGGCTGCCCCATACGAGCAGTACTTC. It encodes CASSVEAAPYEQYF.

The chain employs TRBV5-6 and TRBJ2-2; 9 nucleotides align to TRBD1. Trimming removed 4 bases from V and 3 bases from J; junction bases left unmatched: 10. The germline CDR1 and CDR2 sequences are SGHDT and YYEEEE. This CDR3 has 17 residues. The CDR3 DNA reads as TGTGCCAGCAGCCAGGGACCGGGACAGGGATACACCGGGGAGCTGTTTTTT. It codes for CASSQGPGQGYTGELFF.